This T cell receptor beta chain originates from a study of blood T cell repertoires in COVID-19. Study background: Sites across the United States, Italy and Spain contributed samples from acute and convalescent COVID-19. Sources were T cells, B-cell-depleted T cells, or PBMCs; the material itself was cDNA or gDNA.

Original analysis: Estimates of nucleated cell counts were drawn from the amplification of reference gene primers. Assay: immunoSEQ multiplex PCR; the TCRdb copy retains only in-frame clones and omits some. V, J and clone size were drawn from that table, and D and trimming were deduced from the DNA. Of roughly 250,000 clones listed, 82% were seen once; the top ten hold around 11%. In the case of this clone: In the same sample, other DNA sequences code for this CDR3.

The source is a woman aged 55 to 70 with active or convalescent COVID-19. What was sequenced was peripheral blood.

CDR3 DNA sequence: TGTGCCAGCAGCTTAGGGGGCGGAACTAATGAAAAACTGTTTTTT. This encodes CASSLGGGTNEKLFF. The chain joins TRBV7-9 to TRBJ1-4; tentatively, D is TRBD1 (5 bases). The CDR3 runs 15 residues. Per the germline V gene, CDR1 is SEHNR and CDR2 is FQNEAQ (reference sequence). V was shortened by 1 base and J by 1 base, with 7 bases between the two germline ends.